This TCR beta chain derives from a study of graft-versus-host responses after intestinal transplantation. About this clone itself: Its antigen is still unknown.

Some clones are missing from TCRdb's copy, which holds only in-frame ones; the method was immunoSEQ multiplex PCR. The sample consists of fewer than 90,000 clones, about 95% of them appearing once. This TCR was recovered from a human donor who was the organ donor for an intestinal transplant. Specimen: unstimulated CD4+ T cells sorted from spleen or lymph node cells, collected before transplant.

The CDR3 sequence is CASSWGQGAGNTIYF. CDR3 bases: TGCGCCAGCAGCTGGGGACAGGGGGCTGGAAACACCATATATTTT. V gene TRBV5-1 combines with J gene TRBJ1-3, with 11 bases aligning to TRBD1. Germline V lookup: CDR1 SGHRS, CDR2 YFSETQ. CDR3 length: 15 residues. J lost 2 bases, V lost 3 bases, and 1 base had no gene match.